This T cell receptor (beta chain) was obtained from a study of early T cells in non-severe SARS-CoV-2 infection (dated by TCRdb to the early 2020s). Concerning the study at large: TCR sequencing used bulk RNA from unsorted whole blood, so alpha and beta chains could not be paired. What the study reported, not specific to this receptor: Matching against VDJdb was skewed toward anti-spike CD8 responses, likely underestimated virus-specific expansions, and missed private and CD4 specificities.

The library was prepared using 5' RACE. Sequencing took place on a NextSeq 500. Unique molecular identifiers were attached to individual cDNA molecules in the TCR library protocol so that sequencing error and PCR bias could be corrected. Both TCR alpha and beta chains were sequenced, and tight co-correlation was observed between alpha and beta sequence abundances in each sample. The authors' analysis ran thus. Decombinator V4 was used to annotate TCR sequences for V gene, J gene and CDR3. TCRs were defined as expanded if a significant change between any two time points was detected under a Poisson model with p below 0.0001. Abundances of TCRs were expressed as counts per million after normalisation to the total number of TCRs sequenced in each sample. TRAV1-2 paired with TRAJ12, TRAJ20 or TRAJ33 defined MAIT TCRs, while TRAV10 paired with TRAJ18 defined iNKT TCRs. A search of VDJdb, accessed on 1 November 2021, was run for TCRs annotated to CMV, EBV and SARS-CoV-2, with TCRs annotated for multiple antigens excluded. TCRdb applied fastp at Q25 and MiXCR to the public reads, then kept only in-frame beta chains. Records with the same CDR3 protein are collapsed into one entry carrying the most frequent genes and DNA. In this record, the V and J calls reflect TCRdb's handling and not the investigators' own analysis. This sample holds more than 25,000 distinct CDR3 sequences; more than 4% were observed only once. The biggest ten clones account for 5.5% to 7% of the sample.

This clonotype was detected many times. Its antigen is still unknown. Base quality data are lacking; no much larger clone is found one base away. CDR1 and CDR2, looked up from the germline V gene, are SGHTA and FQGNSA. The CDR3, cysteine through phenylalanine, is 16 amino acids long. CDR3 DNA only is kept here, 48 bases in frame from base 1. The V end gives up 1 base and the J end 1 base, leaving 5 bases in the junction not matched to a gene. Set within a cohort of healthcare workers in London, UK, this nested case-control study involved weekly PCR testing of nasopharyngeal swabs along with blood sampling. Between 23 and 31 March 2020, the week of the UK lockdown, healthcare workers were enrolled and then followed up weekly for as long as 16 weeks.

This clonotype was obtained from an adult who was a healthcare worker with PCR-confirmed SARS-CoV-2 infection or an uninfected control (not recorded which). Input material: whole blood. The sequence joins TRBV7-2 to TRBJ2-5; TRBD1 fits 8 bases in the junction. Here the CDR3 is given as CASSLVQGAIQETQYF. The DNA sequence follows: TGTGCCAGCAGCTTAGTCCAGGGGGCTATCCAAGAGACCCAGTACTTC.